These T cell receptor beta chains were read from a single sample in a study of CD8 T cells in Susac syndrome. TCRdb called the immunoSEQ multiplex PCR reads again in MiXCR, with one record for every CDR3 protein. Seen here are over 100,000 distinct CDR3 sequences, over 95% observed once, and the top ten hold less than 0.15%. Sequenced input: CD4+ T cells from PBMCs. These receptors were taken from a human donor with Susac syndrome. Each CDR3 is given with its conserved first and last residue. Each record gives: clone size, D gene, J gene, V gene, CDR3 protein, CDR3 DNA. A D gene is named only where the DNA matches it firmly. Size tells how often a clone was seen (once, few, many) or the class of an expanded clone, and some rows leave it out.

>once|-|TRBJ2-2|TRBV11-3
CASSLGRSANTGELFF
TGTGCCAGCAGCTTGGGCAGGTCCGCGAACACCGGGGAGCTGTTTTTT
>-|-|TRBJ2-5|TRBV18
CASFRTADQETQYF
TGTGCCAGCTTCCGTACGGCCGATCAAGAGACCCAGTACTTC
>-|-|TRBJ2-7|TRBV27
CASSPRGGGNYEQYF
TGTGCCAGCAGTCCACGGGGTGGGGGGAACTACGAGCAGTACTTC
>-|-|TRBJ1-1|TRBV11-2
CASSLGYIMNTEAFF
TGTGCCAGCAGCTTAGGATATATCATGAACACTGAAGCTTTCTTT
>-|TRBD1|TRBJ1-2|TRBV6-5
CAARQGAVGYTF
TGTGCCGCGAGACAGGGGGCGGTTGGCTACACCTTC
>once|TRBD2|TRBJ2-1|TRBV29-1
CSVAGLAGDVGQFF
TGCAGCGTTGCCGGACTAGCGGGAGACGTTGGGCAGTTCTTC
>-|-|TRBJ2-4|TRBV29-1
CSVLPGDPGNIQYF
TGCAGCGTACTACCGGGGGATCCGGGAAACATTCAGTACTTC
>-|-|TRBJ1-4|TRBV2
CAGSQNQGEKLFF
TGTGCCGGATCACAGAACCAGGGTGAAAAACTGTTTTTT
>-|-|TRBJ2-5|TRBV30
CAWSQGMKTQYF
TGTGCCTGGAGTCAAGGGATGAAGACCCAGTACTTC
>-|-|TRBJ2-6|TRBV3-1
CASSHPSGANVLTF
TGTGCCAGCAGCCACCCTTCTGGGGCCAACGTCCTGACTTTC
>-|TRBD2|TRBJ2-7|TRBV29-1
CSVEGGRADEQYF
TGCAGCGTTGAGGGCGGGAGGGCCGACGAGCAGTACTTC
>-|-|TRBJ2-5|TRBV5-1
CASSLASGRGQETQYF
TGCGCCAGCAGCTTGGCCTCGGGAAGGGGGCAAGAGACCCAGTACTTC
>-|-|TRBJ2-3|TRBV7-9
CASSLTQGAGDTDTQYF
TGTGCCAGCAGCTTGACGCAGGGCGCGGGTGACACAGATACGCAGTATTTT
>-|TRBD1|TRBJ2-7|TRBV5-4
CASSLPGTGVNEQYF
TGTGCCAGCAGCTTACCCGGGACAGGGGTCAACGAGCAGTACTTC
>-|-|TRBJ1-1|TRBV7-8
CASSLPNKEAFF
TGTGCCAGCAGCCTACCCAACAAGGAAGCTTTCTTT
>-|-|TRBJ2-3|TRBV30
CAWSLTDTQYF
TGTGCCTGGTCTCTTACAGATACGCAGTATTTT
>-|-|TRBJ2-7|TRBV5-6
CASSLGGYEQYF
TGTGCCAGCAGTTTGGGTGGTTACGAGCAGTACTTC
>-|-|TRBJ2-6|TRBV9
CASSVFSGANVLTF
TGTGCCAGCAGCGTTTTCTCTGGGGCCAACGTCCTGACTTTC
>-|TRBD2|TRBJ2-7|TRBV11-2
CASSLLAGVTFYEQYF
TGTGCCAGCAGCTTACTAGCGGGAGTCACCTTCTACGAGCAGTACTTC
>-|-|TRBJ2-5|TRBV20-1
CSAELRLVETQYF
TGCAGTGCTGAACTCCGACTAGTTGAGACCCAGTACTTC
>-|TRBD1|TRBJ1-2|TRBV3-1
CASRRTGGDYGYTF
TGTGCCAGCAGACGGACAGGGGGTGACTATGGCTACACCTTC
>-|-|TRBJ1-5|TRBV2
CASRSRGTNQPQHF
TGTGCCAGCAGGAGCAGGGGCACCAATCAGCCCCAGCATTTT
>-|-|TRBJ2-5|TRBV2
CASSPGSYETQYF
TGTGCCAGCAGTCCGGGATCGTATGAGACCCAGTACTTC
>once|TRBD1|TRBJ2-6|TRBV3-1
CTSSRTGGGSGANVLTF
TGTACCAGCAGCCGGACAGGGGGCGGCTCTGGGGCCAACGTCCTGACTTTC
>once|TRBD2|TRBJ2-5|TRBV20-1
CSAGGGYQETQYF
TGCAGTGCCGGGGGGGGGTACCAAGAGACCCAGTACTTC
>-|TRBD2|TRBJ2-7|TRBV29-1
CSVEGREGSYEQYF
TGCAGCGTTGAGGGGCGGGAGGGCTCCTACGAGCAGTACTTC
>-|-|TRBJ2-7|TRBV19
CASNGEQYF
TGTGCCAGTAACGGCGAGCAGTACTTC
>-|-|TRBJ2-6|TRBV4-1
CASSQGVSGANVLTF
TGCGCCAGCAGCCAAGGGGTATCTGGGGCCAACGTCCTGACTTTC
>-|TRBD1|TRBJ2-5|TRBV9
CASSVVGQGKQETQYF
TGTGCCAGCAGCGTAGTTGGACAGGGGAAACAAGAGACCCAGTACTTC
>-|-|TRBJ2-1|TRBV9
CASSVGRWNEQFF
TGTGCCAGCAGCGTAGGGCGGTGGAATGAGCAGTTCTTC
>-|-|TRBJ2-2|TRBV5-1
CASGDTSNTGELFF
TGCGCCAGCGGGGACACCTCGAACACCGGGGAGCTGTTTTTT
>-|-|TRBJ2-4|TRBV9
CASSVEAGGNIQYF
TGTGCCAGCAGCGTAGAGGCCGGGGGAAACATTCAGTACTTC
>-|TRBD2|TRBJ2-5|TRBV28
CASSLRTSGKETQYF
TGTGCCAGCAGTTTAAGGACTAGCGGGAAAGAGACCCAGTACTTC
>-|TRBD2|TRBJ2-1|TRBV29-1
CSAGTSGRAGYNEQFF
TGCAGCGCCGGGACTAGCGGGAGGGCCGGGTACAATGAGCAGTTCTTC
>-|-|TRBJ2-7|TRBV29-1
CSVTQSYEQYF
TGCAGCGTTACACAATCCTACGAGCAGTACTTC
>-|TRBD1|TRBJ2-7|TRBV6-5
CASSYHGQGAEQYF
TGTGCCAGCAGTTACCACGGACAGGGAGCGGAGCAGTACTTC
>-|TRBD2|TRBJ2-3|TRBV24-1
CATSDLASGNTDTQYF
TGTGCCACCAGTGATTTGGCTAGCGGCAACACAGATACGCAGTATTTT
>-|-|TRBJ2-7|TRBV18
CASSGYRDTEQYF
TGTGCCAGCTCAGGTTACAGGGACACCGAGCAGTACTTC
>once|-|TRBJ2-2|TRBV5-1
CASSLEGKGELFF
TGCGCCAGCAGCTTGGAAGGGAAGGGGGAGCTGTTTTTT
>-|TRBD1|TRBJ2-3|TRBV3-1
CASSHRDRVDTQYF
TGTGCCAGCAGCCACCGGGACAGGGTAGATACGCAGTATTTT
>-|TRBD1|TRBJ2-5|TRBV5-4
CASSPGVSGGGETQYF
TGTGCCAGCAGCCCGGGCGTCTCAGGGGGCGGAGAGACCCAGTACTTC
>-|-|TRBJ2-3|TRBV6-4
CASSDAGTDTQYF
TGTGCCAGCAGTGACGCGGGGACAGATACGCAGTATTTT
>-|-|TRBJ2-3|TRBV24-1
CATSEKGSPSTDTQYF
TGTGCCACCAGTGAGAAAGGTTCTCCTAGCACAGATACGCAGTATTTT
>-|-|TRBJ2-3|TRBV5-4
CASSLAGRGPGDTQYF
TGTGCCAGCAGCTTGGCGGGCCGCGGACCGGGGGATACGCAGTATTTT
>-|TRBD1|TRBJ2-1|TRBV3-1
CASSPPRTGPLYNEQFF
TGTGCCAGCAGCCCTCCCCGGACAGGGCCTCTCTACAATGAGCAGTTCTTC
>-|-|TRBJ2-3|TRBV29-1
CSVTPGSVATDTQYF
TGCAGCGTCACGCCCGGGAGCGTTGCCACAGATACGCAGTATTTT
>-|TRBD1|TRBJ1-2|TRBV11-1
CASSGQGSYGYTF
TGTGCCAGCAGCGGACAGGGTAGCTATGGCTACACCTTC
>-|-|TRBJ2-7|TRBV9
CASSVGLPGLYEQYF
TGTGCCAGCAGCGTCGGGCTTCCAGGGCTCTACGAGCAGTACTTC
>-|TRBD1|TRBJ2-5|TRBV29-1
CSVQPRAQGVRETQYF
TGCAGCGTTCAACCAAGGGCCCAGGGGGTTCGGGAGACCCAGTACTTC
>-|-|TRBJ2-7|TRBV6-2/TRBV6-3
CASRSAAEEQYF
TGTGCCAGCAGATCGGCCGCCGAAGAGCAGTACTTC